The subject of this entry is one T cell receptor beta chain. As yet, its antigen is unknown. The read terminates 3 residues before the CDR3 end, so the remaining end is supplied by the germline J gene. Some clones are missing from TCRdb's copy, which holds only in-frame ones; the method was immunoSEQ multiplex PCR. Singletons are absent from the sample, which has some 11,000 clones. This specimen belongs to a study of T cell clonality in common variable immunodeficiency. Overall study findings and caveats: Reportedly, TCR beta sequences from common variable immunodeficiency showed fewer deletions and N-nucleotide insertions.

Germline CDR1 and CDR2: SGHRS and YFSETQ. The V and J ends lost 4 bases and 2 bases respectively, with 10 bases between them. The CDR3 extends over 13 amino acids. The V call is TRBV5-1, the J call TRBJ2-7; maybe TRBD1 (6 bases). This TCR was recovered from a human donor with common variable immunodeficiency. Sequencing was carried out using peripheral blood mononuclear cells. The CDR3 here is CASSPDSTYEQYF. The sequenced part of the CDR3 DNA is TGCGCCAGCAGCCCGGACAGCACCTACGAG.